This T cell receptor beta chain was retrieved from a study of T cell repertoires in cytomegalovirus infection. Whole-study context: Public TCR beta signatures marked donors with CMV infection and the matching HLA. Study-level findings and limits: Carriage of CMV together with the relevant HLA was identifiable through cumulative public TCR beta family frequency. The response measured ex vivo was dominated by TCR beta clonotypes (HLA-C-restricted and CMV-specific).

The V gene lost 0 bases and the J gene lost 14 bases, with 11 bases spanning the gap. The germline V gene encodes CDR1 MNHNY and CDR2 SVGAGI (reference sequence). The CDR3 loop spans 12 amino acids. A word on this clonotype: The antigen remains undetermined.

Via MiXCR, TCRdb re-called the reads, giving one row per CDR3 protein. The table has about 100,000 distinct CDR3 sequences, more than 20% seen once; the top ten hold 35% to 50%. The V call is TRBV6-6, the J call TRBJ2-1; D not certain. Specimen: CD8+ T cells from PBMCs. The receptor was derived from a human donor in good health (CMV status not recorded). Some clones in this sample may be carry-over from other donors' samples. The CDR3 DNA sequence: TGTGCCAGCAGTTACTCGAATACCCCGGAGTTCTTC. It encodes CASSYSNTPEFF.